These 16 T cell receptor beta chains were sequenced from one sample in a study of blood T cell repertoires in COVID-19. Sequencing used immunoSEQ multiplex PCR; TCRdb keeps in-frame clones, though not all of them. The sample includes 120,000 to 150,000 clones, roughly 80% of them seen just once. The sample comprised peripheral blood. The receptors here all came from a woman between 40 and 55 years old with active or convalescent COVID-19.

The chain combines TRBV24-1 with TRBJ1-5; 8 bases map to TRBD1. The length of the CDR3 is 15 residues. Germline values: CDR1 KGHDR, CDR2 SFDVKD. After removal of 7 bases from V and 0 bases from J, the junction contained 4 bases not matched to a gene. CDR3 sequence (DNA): TGTGCCACCAGGCCGGGGACAGGTAGCAATCAGCCCCAGCATTTT. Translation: CATRPGTGSNQPQHF.

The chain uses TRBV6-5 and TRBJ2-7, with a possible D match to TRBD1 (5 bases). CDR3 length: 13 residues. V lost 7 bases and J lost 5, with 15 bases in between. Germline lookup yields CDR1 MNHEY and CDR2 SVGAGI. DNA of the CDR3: TGTGCCAGCACTCCGTCCGAGACAGACGAGCAGTACTTC. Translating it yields CASTPSETDEQYF.

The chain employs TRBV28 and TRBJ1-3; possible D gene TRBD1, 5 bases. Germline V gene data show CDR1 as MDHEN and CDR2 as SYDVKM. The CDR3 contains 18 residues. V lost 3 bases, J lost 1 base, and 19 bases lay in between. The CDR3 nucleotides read TGTGCCAGCAGTTTGCTAGGGGTCCCTCCACTTTCTGGAAACACCATATATTTT. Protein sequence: CASSLLGVPPLSGNTIYF.

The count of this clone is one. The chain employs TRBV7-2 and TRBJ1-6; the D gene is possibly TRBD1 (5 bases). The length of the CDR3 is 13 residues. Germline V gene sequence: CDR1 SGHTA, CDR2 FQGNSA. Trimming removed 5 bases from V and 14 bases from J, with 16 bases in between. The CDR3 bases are TGTGCCAGCAGCCCCTCGACAGTGGCAGCCCTCCACTTT. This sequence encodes CASSPSTVAALHF.

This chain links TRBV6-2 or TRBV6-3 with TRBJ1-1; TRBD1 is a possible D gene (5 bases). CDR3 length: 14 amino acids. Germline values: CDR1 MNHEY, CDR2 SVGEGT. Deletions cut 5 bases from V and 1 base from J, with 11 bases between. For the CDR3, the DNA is TGTGCCAGCAGTACGTGGACAACGAACACTGAAGCTTTCTTT. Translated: CASSTWTTNTEAFF.

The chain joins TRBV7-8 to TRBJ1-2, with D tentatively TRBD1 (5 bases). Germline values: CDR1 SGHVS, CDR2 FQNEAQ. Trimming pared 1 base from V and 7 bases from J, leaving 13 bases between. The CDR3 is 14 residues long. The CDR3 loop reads CASSLGLGEGGYTF. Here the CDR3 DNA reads TGTGCCAGCAGCTTAGGTCTAGGGGAAGGTGGCTACACCTTC.

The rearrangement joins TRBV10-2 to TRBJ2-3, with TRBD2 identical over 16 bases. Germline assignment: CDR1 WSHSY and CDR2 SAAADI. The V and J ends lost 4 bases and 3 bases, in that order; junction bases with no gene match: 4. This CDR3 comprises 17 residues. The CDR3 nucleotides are TGCGCCAGCAGTGGCGGGACTAGCGGGAGGGGAACAGATACGCAGTATTTT. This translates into CASSGGTSGRGTDTQYF.

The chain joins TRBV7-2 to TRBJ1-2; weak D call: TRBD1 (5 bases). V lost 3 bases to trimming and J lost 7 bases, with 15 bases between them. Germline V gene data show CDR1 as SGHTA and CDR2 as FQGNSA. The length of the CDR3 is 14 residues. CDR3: CASSFEAGKGGYTF. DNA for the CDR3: TGTGCCAGCAGCTTCGAGGCAGGGAAGGGTGGCTACACCTTC.

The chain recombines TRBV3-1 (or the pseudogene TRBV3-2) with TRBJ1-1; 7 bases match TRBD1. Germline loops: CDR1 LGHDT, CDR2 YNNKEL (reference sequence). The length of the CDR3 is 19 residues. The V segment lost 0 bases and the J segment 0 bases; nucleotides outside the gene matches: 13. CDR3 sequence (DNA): TGTGCCAGCAGCCAAGACAATAACCGGGACAGACCTATGAACACTGAAGCTTTCTTT. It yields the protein CASSQDNNRDRPMNTEAFF.

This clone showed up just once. The CDR3 nucleotides are TGCAGTGTGGGCAGTTCCTACGAGCAGTACTTC. Translation: CSVGSSYEQYF. This chain connects TRBV20-1 to TRBJ2-7; D is uncertain. Germline CDR1 and CDR2: DFQATT and SNEGSKA (reference sequence). The length of the CDR3 is 11 residues. The ends were cut back, 7 bases at V and 1 base at J, with 8 bases in the middle.

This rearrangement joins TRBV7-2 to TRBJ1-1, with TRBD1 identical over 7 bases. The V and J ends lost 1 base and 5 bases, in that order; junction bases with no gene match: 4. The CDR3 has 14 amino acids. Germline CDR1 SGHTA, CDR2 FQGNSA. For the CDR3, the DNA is TGTGCCAGCAGCTTAGAGGGGGCTACGACTGAAGCTTTCTTT. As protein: CASSLEGATTEAFF.

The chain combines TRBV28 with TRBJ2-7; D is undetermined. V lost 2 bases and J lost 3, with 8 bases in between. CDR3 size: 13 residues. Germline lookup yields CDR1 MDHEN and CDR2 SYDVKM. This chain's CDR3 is CASSLGEIYEQYF. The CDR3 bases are TGTGCCAGCAGTTTAGGAGAGATCTACGAGCAGTACTTC.

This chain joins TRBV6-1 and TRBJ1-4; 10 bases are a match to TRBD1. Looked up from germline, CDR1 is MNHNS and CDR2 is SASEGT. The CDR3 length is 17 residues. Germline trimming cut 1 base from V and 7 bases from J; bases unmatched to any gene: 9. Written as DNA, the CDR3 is TGTGCCAGCAGTGAAGGGACAGGGGGTTTTAGTGGTGAAAAACTGTTTTTT. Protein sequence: CASSEGTGGFSGEKLFF.

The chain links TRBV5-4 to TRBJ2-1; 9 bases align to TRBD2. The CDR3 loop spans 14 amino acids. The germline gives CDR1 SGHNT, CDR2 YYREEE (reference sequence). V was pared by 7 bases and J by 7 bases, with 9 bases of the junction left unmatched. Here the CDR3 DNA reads TGTGCCAGCTCAAACGCGGGACTAGCAAATGAGCAGTTCTTC. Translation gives CASSNAGLANEQFF.

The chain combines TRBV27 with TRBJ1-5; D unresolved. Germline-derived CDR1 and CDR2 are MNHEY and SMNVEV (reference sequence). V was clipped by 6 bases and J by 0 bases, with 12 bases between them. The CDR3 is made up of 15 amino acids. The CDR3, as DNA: TGTGCCAGCAGGGGCACCGTTATTAGCAATCAGCCCCAGCATTTT. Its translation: CASRGTVISNQPQHF.

CDR3 nucleotide sequence: TGCAGCGGAACCAGGGGACGGACTGAAGCTTTCTTT. Protein sequence: CSGTRGRTEAFF. The chain couples TRBV29-1 to TRBJ1-1; weak D call: TRBD1 (6 bases). CDR1 and CDR2 (germline): SQVTM, ANQGSEA. The CDR3 has 12 residues. V was clipped by 7 bases and J by 5 bases, with 14 bases between them. Based on the CDR3 plus reference TRBV29-1 and TRBJ1-1, the full variable domain is SAVISQKPSRDICQRGTSLTIQCQVDSQVTMMFWYRQQPGQSLTLIATANQGSEATYESGFVIDKFPISRPNLTFSTLTVSNMSPEDSSIYLCSGTRGRTEAFFGQGTRLTVV.